The TCR beta chain described here comes from a study of PD-1 blockade in classical Hodgkin lymphoma. Indicated time point: newly diagnosed, previously untreated cHL patient sample. Thawed PBMCs underwent magnetic negative selection to yield purified CD4+ T cells. Newly diagnosed classical Hodgkin lymphoma PBMCs, still untreated, provided the comparison samples. Turning to this clone: As yet, its antigen is unknown.

CDR1 and CDR2 (germline): MDHEN, SYDVKM. Trimming pared 2 bases from V and 5 bases from J, leaving 18 bases between. The CDR3 is 16 amino acids. Regarding the study as a whole: Possibly reflecting disease activity or prior therapy, repertoire differences have causes that remain undefined. Before treatment, TCR diversity in newly diagnosed patients was reportedly lower than in healthy donors.

Using immunoSEQ multiplex PCR, the repertoire was profiled, and TCRdb retains in-frame clones only, with some absent. The repertoire holds about 32,000 clones, with around 89% as singletons. This chain uses TRBV28 with TRBJ1-1; TRBD1 is a possible D gene (5 bases). The sequenced sample consisted of CD4+ T cells from blood. The TCR sequence derives from a human donor with classical Hodgkin lymphoma. CDR3 DNA: TGTGCCAGCAGTTTAGGGGCCCGCCCGGCAAGAACTGAAGCTTTCTTT. It is translated as CASSLGARPARTEAFF.